The T cell receptor beta chain under discussion was sequenced for a study of CD8+CD57+ T cells in acquired aplastic anemia. The overall study: Sorted CD4+ and CD8+ cells gave an average of roughly 3.5 ug of DNA. General study points: Researchers report that twenty-nine CD8+ CDR3 sequences appeared in both patients and controls. Researchers reported that CD8+ Simpson's diversity was not significantly different in patients versus controls.

TCR beta VDJ and CDR3 were profiled, and genomic DNA was the template. TCRdb independently ran MiXCR on the reads; one entry per CDR3 protein. In the table there are about 170,000 distinct CDR3 sequences, around 45% of which are singletons. This clonotype has a handful of counts. Its antigen remains unidentified. J was trimmed by 7 bases and V by 4 bases; bases with no gene match: 6. This CDR3 comprises 14 residues. CDR1 is MNHEY and CDR2 is SVGAGI in the germline V gene. This sequence originates from a human donor in good health. The rearrangement joins TRBV6-5 to TRBJ1-1; 10 bases match TRBD1. The specimen sequenced was sorted CD4+, CD8+, or CD8+CD57+ T cells (not recorded which) from PBMCs. The CDR3 loop reads CASSSRTGGFEAFF. The CDR3, as DNA: TGTGCCAGCAGTTCCCGGACAGGGGGGTTTGAAGCTTTCTTT.